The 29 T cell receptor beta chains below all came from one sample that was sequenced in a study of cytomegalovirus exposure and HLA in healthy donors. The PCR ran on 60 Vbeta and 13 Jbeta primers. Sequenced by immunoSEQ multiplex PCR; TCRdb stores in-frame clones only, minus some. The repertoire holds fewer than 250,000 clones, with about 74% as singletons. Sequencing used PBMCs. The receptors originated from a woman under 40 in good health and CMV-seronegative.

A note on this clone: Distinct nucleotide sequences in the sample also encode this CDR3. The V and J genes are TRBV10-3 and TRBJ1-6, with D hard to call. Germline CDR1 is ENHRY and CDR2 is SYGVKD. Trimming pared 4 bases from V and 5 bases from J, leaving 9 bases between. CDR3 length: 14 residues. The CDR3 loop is CAISVERNNSPLHF. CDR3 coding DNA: TGTGCCATCAGTGTAGAAAGAAATAATTCACCCCTCCACTTT.

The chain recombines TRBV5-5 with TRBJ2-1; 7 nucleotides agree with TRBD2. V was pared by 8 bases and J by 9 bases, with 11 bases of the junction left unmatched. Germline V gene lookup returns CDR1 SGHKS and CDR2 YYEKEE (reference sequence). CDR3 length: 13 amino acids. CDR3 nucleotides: TGTGCCAGTGGAACGGCGGGGGATAGTGAGCAGTTCTTC. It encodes CASGTAGDSEQFF.

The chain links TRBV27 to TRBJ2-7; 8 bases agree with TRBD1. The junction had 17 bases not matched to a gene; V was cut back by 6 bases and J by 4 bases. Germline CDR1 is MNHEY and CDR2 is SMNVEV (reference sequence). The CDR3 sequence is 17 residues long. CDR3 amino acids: CASSHIARTGIVYEQYF. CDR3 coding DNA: TGTGCCAGCAGCCATATTGCCAGGACAGGGATCGTGTACGAGCAGTACTTC.

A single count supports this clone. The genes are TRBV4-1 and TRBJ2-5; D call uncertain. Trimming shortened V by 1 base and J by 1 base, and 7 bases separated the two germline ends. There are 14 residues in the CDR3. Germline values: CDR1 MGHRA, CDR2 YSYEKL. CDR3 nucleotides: TGCGCCAGCAGCCAAGGCCCCAGCCAAGAGACCCAGTACTTC. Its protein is CASSQGPSQETQYF.

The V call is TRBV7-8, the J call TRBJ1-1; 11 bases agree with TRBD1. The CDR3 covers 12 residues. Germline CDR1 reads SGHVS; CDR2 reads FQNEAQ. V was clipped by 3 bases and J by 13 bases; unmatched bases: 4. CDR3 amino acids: CASSFGTGGSFF. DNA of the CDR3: TGTGCCAGCAGCTTCGGGACAGGGGGTAGTTTCTTT.

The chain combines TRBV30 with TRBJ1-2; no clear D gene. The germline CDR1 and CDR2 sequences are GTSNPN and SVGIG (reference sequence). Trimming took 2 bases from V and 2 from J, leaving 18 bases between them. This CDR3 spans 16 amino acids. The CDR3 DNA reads TGTGCCTGGAGTCACCAGTCGCGGGGTCCCAACTATGGCTACACCTTC. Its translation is CAWSHQSRGPNYGYTF.

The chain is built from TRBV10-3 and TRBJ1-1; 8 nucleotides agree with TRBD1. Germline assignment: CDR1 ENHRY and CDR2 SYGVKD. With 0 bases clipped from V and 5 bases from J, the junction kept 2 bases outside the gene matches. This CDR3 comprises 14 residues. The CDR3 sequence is CAISESTGETEAFF. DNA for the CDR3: TGTGCCATCAGTGAGTCGACAGGGGAAACTGAAGCTTTCTTT.

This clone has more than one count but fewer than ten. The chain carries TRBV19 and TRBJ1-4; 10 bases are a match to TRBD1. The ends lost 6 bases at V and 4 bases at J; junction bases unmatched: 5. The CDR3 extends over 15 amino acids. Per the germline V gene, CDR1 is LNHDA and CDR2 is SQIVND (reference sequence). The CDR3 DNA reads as TGTGCCAGTAGCCCTCGGACAGGGGGTAATGAAAAACTGTTTTTT. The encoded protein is CASSPRTGGNEKLFF.

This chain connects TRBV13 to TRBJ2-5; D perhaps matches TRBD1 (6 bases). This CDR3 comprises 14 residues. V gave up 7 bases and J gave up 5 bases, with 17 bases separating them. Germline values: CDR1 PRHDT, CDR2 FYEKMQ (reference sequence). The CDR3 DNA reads TGTGCCAGCACTCGAGGGGGTACTGAGGAGACCCAGTACTTC. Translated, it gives CASTRGGTEETQYF.

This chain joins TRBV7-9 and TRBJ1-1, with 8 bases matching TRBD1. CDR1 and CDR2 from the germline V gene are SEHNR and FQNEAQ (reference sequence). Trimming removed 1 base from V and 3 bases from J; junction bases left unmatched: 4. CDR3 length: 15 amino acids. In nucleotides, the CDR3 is TGTGCCAGCAGCTTAGAGCAGGGGGCTGACACTGAAGCTTTCTTT. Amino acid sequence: CASSLEQGADTEAFF.

CDR3 DNA sequence: TGTGCCAGCAGCTTGGCCTCTACTAGCGGGAGGTTGGGTGAGCAGTTCTTC. Translated, it gives CASSLASTSGRLGEQFF. The chain has TRBV5-6 and TRBJ2-1; 12 nucleotides align to TRBD2. Trimming took 0 bases from V and 9 from J; bases not matched to a gene: 10. The CDR3 is 17 amino acids. The germline gives CDR1 SGHDT, CDR2 YYEEEE. Supplemented by reference TRBV5-6 and TRBJ2-1, the full variable domain reads DAGVTQSPTHLIKTRGQQVTLRCSPKSGHDTVSWYQQALGQGPQFIFQYYEEEERQRGNFPDRFSGHQFPNYSSELNVNALLLGDSALYLCASSLASTSGRLGEQFFGPGTRLTVL.

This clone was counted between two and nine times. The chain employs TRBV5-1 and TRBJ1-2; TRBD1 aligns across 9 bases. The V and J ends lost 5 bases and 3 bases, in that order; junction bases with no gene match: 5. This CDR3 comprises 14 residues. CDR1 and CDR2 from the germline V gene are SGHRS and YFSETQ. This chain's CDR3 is CASSSGTGYYGYTF. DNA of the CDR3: TGCGCCAGCAGTTCCGGGACAGGGTACTATGGCTACACCTTC.

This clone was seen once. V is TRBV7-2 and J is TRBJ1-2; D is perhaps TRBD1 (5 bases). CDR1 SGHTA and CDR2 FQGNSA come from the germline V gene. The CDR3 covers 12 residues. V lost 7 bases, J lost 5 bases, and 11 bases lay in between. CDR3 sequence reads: CASTWGGYGYTF. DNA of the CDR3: TGTGCCAGCACCTGGGGGGGTTATGGCTACACCTTC. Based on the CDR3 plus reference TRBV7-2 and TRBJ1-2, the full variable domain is GAGVSQSPSNKVTEKGKDVELRCDPISGHTALYWYRQSLGQGLEFLIYFQGNSAPDKSGLPSDRFSAERTGGSVSTLTIQRTQQEDSAVYLCASTWGGYGYTFGSGTRLTVV.

Here the CDR3 DNA reads TGTGCCAGCAGCTTAGTGGGCAGCACAGATACGCAGTATTTT. Amino acid sequence: CASSLVGSTDTQYF. The chain joins TRBV7-6 to TRBJ2-3; no clear D gene. CDR1 SGHVS and CDR2 FNYEAQ come from the germline V gene. Deletions cut 1 base from V and 0 bases from J, with 5 bases between. CDR3 length equals 14 residues. Drawing the rest from reference TRBV7-6 and TRBJ2-3, the complete variable domain is GAGVSQSPRYKVTKRGQDVALRCDPISGHVSLYWYRQALGQGPEFLTYFNYEAQQDKSGLPNDRFSAERPEGSISTLTIQRTEQRDSAMYRCASSLVGSTDTQYFGPGTRLTVL.

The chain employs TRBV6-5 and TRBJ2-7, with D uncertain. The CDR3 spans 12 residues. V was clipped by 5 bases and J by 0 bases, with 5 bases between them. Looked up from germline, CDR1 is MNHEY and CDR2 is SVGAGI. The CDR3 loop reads CASSQDSYEQYF. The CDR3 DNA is TGTGCCAGCAGTCAGGACTCCTACGAGCAGTACTTC.

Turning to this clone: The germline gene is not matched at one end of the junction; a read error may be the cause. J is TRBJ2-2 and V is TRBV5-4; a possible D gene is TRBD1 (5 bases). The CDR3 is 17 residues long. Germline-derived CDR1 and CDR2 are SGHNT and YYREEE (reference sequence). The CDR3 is CVSSRPEQGMDTGELFF. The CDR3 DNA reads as TGTGTCAGCAGCAGACCAGAGCAGGGAATGGACACCGGGGAGCTGTTTTTT.

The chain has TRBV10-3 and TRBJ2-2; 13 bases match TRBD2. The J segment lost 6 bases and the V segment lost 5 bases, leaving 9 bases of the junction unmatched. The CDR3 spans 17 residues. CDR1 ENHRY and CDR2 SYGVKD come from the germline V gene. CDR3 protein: CAISSGLAGVSAGELFF. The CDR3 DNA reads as TGTGCCATCAGTTCTGGACTAGCGGGAGTAAGCGCCGGGGAGCTGTTTTTT.

CDR3 in DNA: TGTGCCAGCAGCCCCCGGGACATCGGCACAGATACGCAGTATTTT. This codes for CASSPRDIGTDTQYF. The chain has TRBV7-2 and TRBJ2-3; possibly TRBD1 for D (6 bases). Germline V CDR1 and CDR2: SGHTA, FQGNSA. The germline V and J ends were trimmed by 5 bases and 1 base, with 13 bases remaining between them. The CDR3 covers 15 residues.

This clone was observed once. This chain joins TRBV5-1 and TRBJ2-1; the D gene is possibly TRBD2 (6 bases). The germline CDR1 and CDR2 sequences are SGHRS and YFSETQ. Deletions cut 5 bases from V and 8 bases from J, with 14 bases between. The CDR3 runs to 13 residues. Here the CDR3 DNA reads TGCGCCAGCAGATCGGGGGTTAAGGATGAGCAGTTCTTC. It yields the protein CASRSGVKDEQFF.

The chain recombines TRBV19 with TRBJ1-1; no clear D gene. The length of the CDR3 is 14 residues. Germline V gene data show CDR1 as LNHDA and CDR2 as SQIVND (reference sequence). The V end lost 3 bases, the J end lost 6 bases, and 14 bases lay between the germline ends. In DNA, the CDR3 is TGTGCCAGTAGTATTCAGATCGGGGTAGCTGAAGCTTTCTTT. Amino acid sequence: CASSIQIGVAEAFF.

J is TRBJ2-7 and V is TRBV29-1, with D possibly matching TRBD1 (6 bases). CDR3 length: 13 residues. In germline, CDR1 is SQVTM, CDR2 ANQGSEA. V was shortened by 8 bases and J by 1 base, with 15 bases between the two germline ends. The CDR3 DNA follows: TGCAGCATCCTGACAGGCGATTCCTACGAGCAGTACTTC. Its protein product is CSILTGDSYEQYF.

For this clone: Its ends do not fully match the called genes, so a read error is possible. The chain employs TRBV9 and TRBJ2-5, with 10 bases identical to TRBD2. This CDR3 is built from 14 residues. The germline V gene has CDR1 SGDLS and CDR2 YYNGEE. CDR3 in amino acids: CASSASGGKEAQYF. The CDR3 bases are TGTGCCAGCAGCGCTAGCGGGGGTAAAGAGGCCCAGTACTTC.

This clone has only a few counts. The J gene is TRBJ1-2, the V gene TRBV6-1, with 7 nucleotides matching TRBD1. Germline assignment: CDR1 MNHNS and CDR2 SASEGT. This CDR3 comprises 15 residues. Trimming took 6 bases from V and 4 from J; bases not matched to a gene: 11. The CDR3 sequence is CASRDYRGSVYGYTF. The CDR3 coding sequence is TGTGCCAGCAGGGATTACAGGGGCAGTGTCTATGGCTACACCTTC.

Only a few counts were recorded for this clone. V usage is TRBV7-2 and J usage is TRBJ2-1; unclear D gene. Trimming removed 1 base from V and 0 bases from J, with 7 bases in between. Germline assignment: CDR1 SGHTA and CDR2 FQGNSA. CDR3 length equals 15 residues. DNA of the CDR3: TGTGCCAGCAGCTTAGTTGTGAGCTCCTACAATGAGCAGTTCTTC. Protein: CASSLVVSSYNEQFF.

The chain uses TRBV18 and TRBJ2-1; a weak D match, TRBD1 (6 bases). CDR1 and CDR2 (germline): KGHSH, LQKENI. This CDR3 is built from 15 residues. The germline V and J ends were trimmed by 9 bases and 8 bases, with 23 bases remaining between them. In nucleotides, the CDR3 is TGTGCCAGTCAATCAGGGGTGCAGGGTCCGGATGAGCAGTTCTTC. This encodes CASQSGVQGPDEQFF.

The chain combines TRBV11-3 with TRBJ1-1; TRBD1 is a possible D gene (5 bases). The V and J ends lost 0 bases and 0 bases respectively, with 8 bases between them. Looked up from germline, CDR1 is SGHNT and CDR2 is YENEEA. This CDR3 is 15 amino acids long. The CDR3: CASSLEAGLNTEAFF. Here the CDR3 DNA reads TGTGCCAGCAGCTTAGAAGCGGGACTGAACACTGAAGCTTTCTTT.

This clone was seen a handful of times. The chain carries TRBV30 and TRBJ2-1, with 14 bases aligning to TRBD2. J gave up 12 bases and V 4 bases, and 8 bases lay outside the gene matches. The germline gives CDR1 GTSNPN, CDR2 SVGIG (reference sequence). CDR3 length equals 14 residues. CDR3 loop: CAWTTGTSGSWQFF. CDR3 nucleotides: TGTGCCTGGACCACCGGGACTAGCGGGAGTTGGCAGTTCTTC.

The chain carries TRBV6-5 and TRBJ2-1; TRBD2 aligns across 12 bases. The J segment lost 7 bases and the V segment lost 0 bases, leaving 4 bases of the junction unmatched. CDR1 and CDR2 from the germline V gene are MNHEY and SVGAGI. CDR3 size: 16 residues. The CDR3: CASSYSRLAGVNEQFF. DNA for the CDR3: TGTGCCAGCAGTTACTCGAGACTAGCGGGGGTGAATGAGCAGTTCTTC.

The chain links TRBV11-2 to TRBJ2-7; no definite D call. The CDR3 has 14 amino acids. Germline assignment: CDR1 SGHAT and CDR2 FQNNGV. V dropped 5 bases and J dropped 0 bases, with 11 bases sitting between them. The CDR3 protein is CASSPLVGSYEQYF. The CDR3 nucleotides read TGTGCCAGCAGCCCTCTTGTCGGCTCCTACGAGCAGTACTTC.